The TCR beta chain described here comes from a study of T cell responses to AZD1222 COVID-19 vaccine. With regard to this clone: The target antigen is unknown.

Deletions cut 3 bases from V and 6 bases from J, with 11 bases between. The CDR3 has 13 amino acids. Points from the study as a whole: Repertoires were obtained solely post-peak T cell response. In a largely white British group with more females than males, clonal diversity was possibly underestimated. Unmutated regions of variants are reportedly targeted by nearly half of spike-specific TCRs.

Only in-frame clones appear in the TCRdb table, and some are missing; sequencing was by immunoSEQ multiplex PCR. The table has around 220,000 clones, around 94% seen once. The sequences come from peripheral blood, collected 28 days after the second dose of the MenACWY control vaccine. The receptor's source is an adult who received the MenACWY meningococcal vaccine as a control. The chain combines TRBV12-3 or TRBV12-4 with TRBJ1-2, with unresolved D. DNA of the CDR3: TGTGCCAGCAGTTTCTTGGGAGGGAATGGCTACACCTTC. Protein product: CASSFLGGNGYTF.